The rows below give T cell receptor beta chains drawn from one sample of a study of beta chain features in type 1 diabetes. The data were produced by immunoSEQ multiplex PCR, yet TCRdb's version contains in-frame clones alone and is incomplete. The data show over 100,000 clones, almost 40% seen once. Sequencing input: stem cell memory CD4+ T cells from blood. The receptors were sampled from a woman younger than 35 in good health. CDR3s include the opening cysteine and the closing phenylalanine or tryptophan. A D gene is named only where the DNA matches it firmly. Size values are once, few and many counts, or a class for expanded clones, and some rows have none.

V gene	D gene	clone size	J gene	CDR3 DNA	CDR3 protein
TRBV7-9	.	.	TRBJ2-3	TGTGCCAGCGGGACTAGCACAGATACGCAGTATTTT	CASGTSTDTQYF
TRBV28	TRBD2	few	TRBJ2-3	TGTGCCAGCAGTTTAGCGACGGGACTAGCGGGAGCAGATACGCAGTATTTT	CASSLATGLAGADTQYF
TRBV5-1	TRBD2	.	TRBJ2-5	TGCGCCAGCAGCACCGGGACTAGCGGGAGGGAGACCCAGTACTTC	CASSTGTSGRETQYF
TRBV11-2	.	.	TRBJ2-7	TGTGCCAGCAGCAAAGGCGGCAGGAGGTCCTACGAGCAGTACTTC	CASSKGGRRSYEQYF
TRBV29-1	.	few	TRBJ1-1	TGCAGCGTCAGGGGTGCGGACACTGAAGCTTTCTTT	CSVRGADTEAFF
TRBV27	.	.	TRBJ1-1	TGTGCCAGCAGTACTCGGGGAGGCACTGAAGCTTTCTTT	CASSTRGGTEAFF
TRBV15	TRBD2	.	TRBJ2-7	TGTGCCACCAGCAGAGATCTGGTTAGCGGGACTATGTGGGACTTC	CATSRDLVSGTMWDF
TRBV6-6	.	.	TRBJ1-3	TGTGCCAGCCGAGGGCTTGGTGGAAACACCATATATTTT	CASRGLGGNTIYF
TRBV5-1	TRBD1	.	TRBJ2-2	TGCGCCAGCAGTCCCGCAGGGGGCCACACCGGGGAGCTGTTTTTT	CASSPAGGHTGELFF
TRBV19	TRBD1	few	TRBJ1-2	TGTGCCAGTATAGGACAGGGGGTAGAAGGCTACACCTTC	CASIGQGVEGYTF
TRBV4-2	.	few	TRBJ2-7	TGTGCCAGCAGCCAAGAATACTTCTACGAGCAGTACTTC	CASSQEYFYEQYF
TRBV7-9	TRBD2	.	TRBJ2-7	TGTGCCAGCAGCTTGTCTAGCGGGAGCTTCGAGCAGTACTTC	CASSLSSGSFEQYF
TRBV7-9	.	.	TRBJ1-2	TGTGCCAGCAGCCAGGGTGGACAAAACTATGGCTACACCTTC	CASSQGGQNYGYTF
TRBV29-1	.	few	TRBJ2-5	TGCAGCGTTGAAGCGGGAGTAAAATGGGAGACCCAGTACTTC	CSVEAGVKWETQYF
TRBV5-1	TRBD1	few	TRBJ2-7	TGCGCCAGCAGCAGGGGACAGGGGGCGCGAGAGCAGTACTTC	CASSRGQGAREQYF
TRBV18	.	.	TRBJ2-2	TGTGCCAGCTCACCACCTATGGGGCCTATTGAAGGCGGGGAGCTGTTTTTT	CASSPPMGPIEGGELFF
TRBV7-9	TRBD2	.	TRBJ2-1	TGTGCCAGCAGGCTTAGCGGGAAGACCTACAATGAGCAGTTCTTC	CASRLSGKTYNEQFF
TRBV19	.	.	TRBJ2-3	TGTGCCAGTAGTATAGAAGAGGCTAGCACAGATACGCAGTATTTT	CASSIEEASTDTQYF
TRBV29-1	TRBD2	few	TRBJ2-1	TGCAGCGCTGGGACTAGCTCCAATGAGCAGTTCTTC	CSAGTSSNEQFF
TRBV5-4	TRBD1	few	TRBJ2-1	TGTGCCAGCAGACGGGACAGCAGCTCCTACAATGAGCAGTTCTTC	CASRRDSSSYNEQFF
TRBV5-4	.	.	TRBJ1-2	TGTGCCAGCAGCTCGAGAGACAGGTCCGGGTATGGCTACACCTTC	CASSSRDRSGYGYTF
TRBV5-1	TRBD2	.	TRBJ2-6	TGCGCCAGCAGCTCGGGGGGTCTTAAGGGCAGGACTGGGGCCAACGTCCTGACTTTC	CASSSGGLKGRTGANVLTF
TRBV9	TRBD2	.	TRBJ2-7	TGTGCCAGCAGCGTAGCTCCCCGGGAGGGGTACGAGCAGTACTTC	CASSVAPREGYEQYF
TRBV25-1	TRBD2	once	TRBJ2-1	TGTGCCAGCAGCTTTGGGGGGGCTAGCGGGAGCTCCTACAATGAGCAGTTCTTC	CASSFGGASGSSYNEQFF
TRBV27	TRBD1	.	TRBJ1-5	TGTGCCAGCAGTTTATTCGGGACAGGGGTTAGCAATCAGCCCCAGCATTTT	CASSLFGTGVSNQPQHF
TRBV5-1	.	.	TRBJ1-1	TGCGCCAGCAGCCAAATAAGTGGGGAGACTGAAGCTTTCTTT	CASSQISGETEAFF
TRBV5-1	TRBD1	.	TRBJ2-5	TGCGCCAGCAGAAAAACAGGGGGTGAAGAGACCCAGTACTTC	CASRKTGGEETQYF
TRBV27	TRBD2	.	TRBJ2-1	TGTGCCAGCAAAACACTAGCGGACGCATACAATGAGCAGTTCTTC	CASKTLADAYNEQFF
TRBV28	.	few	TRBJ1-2	TGTGCCATCTCCTACGGGGGGATAGACTATGGCTACACCTTC	CAISYGGIDYGYTF
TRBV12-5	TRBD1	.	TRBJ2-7	TGTGCTAGTGGTTTGGGAACCAGGGGGCGCGTCGAGCAGTACTTC	CASGLGTRGRVEQYF
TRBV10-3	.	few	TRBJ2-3	TGTGCCATGAACTCGACTCTAGCGCTCGTCACAGATACGCAGTATTTT	CAMNSTLALVTDTQYF
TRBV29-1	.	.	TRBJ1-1	TGCAGCGTGAAACGCCAGGGAAGGAACACTGAAGCTTTCTTT	CSVKRQGRNTEAFF
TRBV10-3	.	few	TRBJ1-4	TGTGCCATCAGTGAGATGGGGGCGAAGGAAAAACTGTTTTTT	CAISEMGAKEKLFF
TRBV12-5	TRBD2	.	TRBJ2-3	TGTGCTAGTGGTTTGGCCCTGACTAGCGGGAGTATAGATACGCAGTATTTT	CASGLALTSGSIDTQYF
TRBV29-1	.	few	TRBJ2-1	TGCAGCGGCTCGGGACAACTGGGGAATGAGCAGTTCTTC	CSGSGQLGNEQFF
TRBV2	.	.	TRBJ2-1	TGTGCCAGCAGCGAAAAAATGGAGACAGTTCCCTCCTACAATGAGCAGTTCTTC	CASSEKMETVPSYNEQFF
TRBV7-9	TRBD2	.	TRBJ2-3	TGTGCCAGCAGCTTAGATGCACTAGCGGGCAGCACAGATACGCAGTATTTT	CASSLDALAGSTDTQYF
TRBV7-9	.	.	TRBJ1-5	TGTGCCAGCAGCTTAGTGTCCGGACAGTATAGCAATCAGCCCCAGCATTTT	CASSLVSGQYSNQPQHF
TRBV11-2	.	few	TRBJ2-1	TGTGCCAGCAGCCCCGGGACTTTTAATGAGCAGTTCTTC	CASSPGTFNEQFF
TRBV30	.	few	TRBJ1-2	TGTGCCTCCGCGACCGAAATGGAGCAATCCTATGGCTACACCTTC	CASATEMEQSYGYTF
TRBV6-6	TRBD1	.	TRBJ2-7	TGTGCCAGCAGTCCCACAGGGGCCTACGAGCAGTACTTC	CASSPTGAYEQYF
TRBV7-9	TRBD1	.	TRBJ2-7	TGTGCCAGCAGCTTATTAGGGGACAGTCCTTCCTACGAGCAGTACTTC	CASSLLGDSPSYEQYF
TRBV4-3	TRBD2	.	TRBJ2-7	TGCGCCAGCAGCCAGATAGCGGGAGGGCCTTCCTACGAGCAGTACTTC	CASSQIAGGPSYEQYF
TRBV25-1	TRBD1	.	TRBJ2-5	TGTGCCAGCAGTGAAGGGGACAGGGGGCAAGAGACCCAGTACTTC	CASSEGDRGQETQYF
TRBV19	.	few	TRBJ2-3	TGTGCCAGTAGTCCCAGGGGTTATGATGGAGATACGCAGTATTTT	CASSPRGYDGDTQYF
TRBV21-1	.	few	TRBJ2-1	TGTGCCAGCAGTTCAACCTACAATGAGCAGTTCTTC	CASSSTYNEQFF
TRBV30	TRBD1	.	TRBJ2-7	TGTGCCTGCGGGACAGGGTCCTACGAGCAGTACTTC	CACGTGSYEQYF
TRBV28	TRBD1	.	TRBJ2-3	TGTGCCAGCAGTTTTTTTCGGTATCCAGGGGGACGCACAGATACGCAGTATTTT	CASSFFRYPGGRTDTQYF
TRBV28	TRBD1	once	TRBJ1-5	TGTGCCAGCATCAAGGACAGGGGAAGCAACCTGCTTAATCAGCCCCAGCATTTT	CASIKDRGSNLLNQPQHF
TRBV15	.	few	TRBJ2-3	TGTGCCACCAGCAGAGTTGCGGGATCCACAGATACGCAGTATTTT	CATSRVAGSTDTQYF
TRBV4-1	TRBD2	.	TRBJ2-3	TGCGCCAGCAGCCTCGTACGCGGGAGGCCAGATACGCAGTATTTT	CASSLVRGRPDTQYF
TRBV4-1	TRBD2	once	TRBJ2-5	TGCGCCAGCAGCCCCGGTACAGCGGGGTTGTACCAAGAGACCCAGTACTTC	CASSPGTAGLYQETQYF
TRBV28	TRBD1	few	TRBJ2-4	TGTGCCAGCAGTTTGACAGGGGGAACGAACATTCAGTACTTC	CASSLTGGTNIQYF
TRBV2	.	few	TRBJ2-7	TGTGCCAGCACCCTCGGGCAGGCGGGGTACGAGCAGTACTTC	CASTLGQAGYEQYF
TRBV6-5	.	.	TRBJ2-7	TGTGCCAGCAGTTACGGGCAGGGATCCGAGCAGTACTTC	CASSYGQGSEQYF
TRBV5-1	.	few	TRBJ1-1	TGCGCCAGCTCCCGAGGGATGAACACTGAAGCTTTCTTT	CASSRGMNTEAFF
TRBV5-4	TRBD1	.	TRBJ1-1	TGTGCCAGCAGCTGGGACAGGCGGAGTGAAGCTTTCTTT	CASSWDRRSEAFF
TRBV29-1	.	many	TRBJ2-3	TGCAGCGTTGCAGGGCGTAGGGATACGCAGTATTTT	CSVAGRRDTQYF
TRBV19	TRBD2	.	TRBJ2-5	TGTGCCAGTAGTACACCGGGACTAGCGGAGGAGACCCAGTACTTC	CASSTPGLAEETQYF
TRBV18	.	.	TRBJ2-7	TGTGCCAGCTCATCTTCCAGGGAAACCTACGAGCAGTACTTC	CASSSSRETYEQYF